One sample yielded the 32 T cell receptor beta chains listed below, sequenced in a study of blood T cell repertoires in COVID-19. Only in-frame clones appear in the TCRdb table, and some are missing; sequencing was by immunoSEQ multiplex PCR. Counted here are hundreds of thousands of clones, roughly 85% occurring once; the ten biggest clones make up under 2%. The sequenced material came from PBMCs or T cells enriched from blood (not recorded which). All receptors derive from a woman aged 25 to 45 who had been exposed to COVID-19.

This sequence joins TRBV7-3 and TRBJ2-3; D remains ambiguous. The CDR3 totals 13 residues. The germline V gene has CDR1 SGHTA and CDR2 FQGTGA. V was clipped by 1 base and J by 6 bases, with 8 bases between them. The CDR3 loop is CASSLNLQDTQYF. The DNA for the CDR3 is TGTGCCAGCAGCTTAAACCTACAGGATACGCAGTATTTT.

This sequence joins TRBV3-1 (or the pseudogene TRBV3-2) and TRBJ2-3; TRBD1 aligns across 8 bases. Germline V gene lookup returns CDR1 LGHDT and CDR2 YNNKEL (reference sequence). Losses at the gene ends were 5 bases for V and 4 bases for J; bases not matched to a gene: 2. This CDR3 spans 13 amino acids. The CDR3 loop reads CASSVQGADTQYF. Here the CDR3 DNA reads TGTGCCAGCAGCGTACAGGGGGCAGATACGCAGTATTTT.

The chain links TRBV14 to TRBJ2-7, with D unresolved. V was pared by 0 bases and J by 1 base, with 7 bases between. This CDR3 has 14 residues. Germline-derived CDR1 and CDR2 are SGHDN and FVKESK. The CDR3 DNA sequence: TGTGCCAGCAGCCAAGACGATAGATCCTACGAGCAGTACTTC. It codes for CASSQDDRSYEQYF.

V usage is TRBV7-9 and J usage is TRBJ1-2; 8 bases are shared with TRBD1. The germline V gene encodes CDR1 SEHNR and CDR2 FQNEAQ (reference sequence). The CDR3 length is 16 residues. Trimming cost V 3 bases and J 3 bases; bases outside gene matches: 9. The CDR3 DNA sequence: TGTGCCAGCAGCTTGGACAGGGTCCTGGCGGACTATGGCTACACCTTC. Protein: CASSLDRVLADYGYTF.

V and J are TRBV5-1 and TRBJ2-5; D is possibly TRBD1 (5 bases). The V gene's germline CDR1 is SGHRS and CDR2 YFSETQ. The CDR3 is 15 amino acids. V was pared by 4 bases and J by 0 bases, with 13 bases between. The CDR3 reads CASSNEPGNQETQYF. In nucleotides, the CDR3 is TGCGCCAGCAGCAACGAACCAGGGAACCAAGAGACCCAGTACTTC.

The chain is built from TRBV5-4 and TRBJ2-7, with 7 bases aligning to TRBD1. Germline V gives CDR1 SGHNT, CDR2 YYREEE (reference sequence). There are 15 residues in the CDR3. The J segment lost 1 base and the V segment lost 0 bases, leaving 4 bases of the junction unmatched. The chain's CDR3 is CASSLGRGKSYEQYF. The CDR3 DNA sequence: TGTGCCAGCAGCTTGGGCAGGGGGAAATCCTACGAGCAGTACTTC.

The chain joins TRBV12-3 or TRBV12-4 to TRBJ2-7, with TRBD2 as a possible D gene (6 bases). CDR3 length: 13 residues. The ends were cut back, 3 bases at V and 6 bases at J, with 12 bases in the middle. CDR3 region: CASSLWAGSEQYF. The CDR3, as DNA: TGTGCCAGCAGTTTGTGGGCGGGGAGCGAGCAGTACTTC.

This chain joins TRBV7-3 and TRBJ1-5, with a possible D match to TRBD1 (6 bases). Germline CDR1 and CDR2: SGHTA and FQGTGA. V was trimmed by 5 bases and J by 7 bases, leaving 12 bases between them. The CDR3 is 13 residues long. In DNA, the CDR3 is TGTGCCAGCAGCGGGGGCCTCGACCAGCCCCAGCATTTT. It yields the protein CASSGGLDQPQHF.

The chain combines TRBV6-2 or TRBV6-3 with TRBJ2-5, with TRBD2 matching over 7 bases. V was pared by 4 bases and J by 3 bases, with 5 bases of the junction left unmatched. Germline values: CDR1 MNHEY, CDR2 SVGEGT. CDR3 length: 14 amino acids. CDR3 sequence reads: CASSSYRGEETQYF. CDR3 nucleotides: TGTGCCAGCAGTTCGTATCGGGGGGAAGAGACCCAGTACTTC.

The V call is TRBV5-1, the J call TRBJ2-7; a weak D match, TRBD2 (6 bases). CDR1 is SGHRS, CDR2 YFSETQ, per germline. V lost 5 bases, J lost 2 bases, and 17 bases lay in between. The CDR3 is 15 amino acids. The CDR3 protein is CASRDSGTQTYEQYF. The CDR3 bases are TGCGCCAGCAGGGATTCCGGGACTCAAACCTACGAGCAGTACTTC.

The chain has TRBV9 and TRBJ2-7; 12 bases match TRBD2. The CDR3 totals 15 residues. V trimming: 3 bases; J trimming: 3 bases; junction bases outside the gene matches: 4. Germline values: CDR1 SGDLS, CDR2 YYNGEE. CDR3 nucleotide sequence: TGTGCCAGCAGCGCAGGGACTAGCGGGTTCTACGAGCAGTACTTC. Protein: CASSAGTSGFYEQYF.

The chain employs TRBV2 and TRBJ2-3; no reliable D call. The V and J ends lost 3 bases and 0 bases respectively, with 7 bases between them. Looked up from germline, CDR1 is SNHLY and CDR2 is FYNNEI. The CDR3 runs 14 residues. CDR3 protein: CASSEYTSTDTQYF. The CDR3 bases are TGTGCCAGCAGTGAGTATACTAGCACAGATACGCAGTATTTT.

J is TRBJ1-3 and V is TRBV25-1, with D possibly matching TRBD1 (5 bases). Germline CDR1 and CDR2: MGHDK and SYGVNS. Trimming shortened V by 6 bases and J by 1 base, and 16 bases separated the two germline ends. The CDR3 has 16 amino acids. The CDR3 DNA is TGTGCCAGCAGCGCCGGCGGGGGAGGATCTGGAAACACCATATATTTT. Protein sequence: CASSAGGGGSGNTIYF.

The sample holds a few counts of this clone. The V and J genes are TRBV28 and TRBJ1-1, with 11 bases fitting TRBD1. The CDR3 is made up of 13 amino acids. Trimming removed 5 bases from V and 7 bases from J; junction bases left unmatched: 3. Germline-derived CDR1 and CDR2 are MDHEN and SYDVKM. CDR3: CASSLDRGLEAFF. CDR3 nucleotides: TGTGCCAGCAGTCTGGACAGGGGGCTTGAAGCTTTCTTT.

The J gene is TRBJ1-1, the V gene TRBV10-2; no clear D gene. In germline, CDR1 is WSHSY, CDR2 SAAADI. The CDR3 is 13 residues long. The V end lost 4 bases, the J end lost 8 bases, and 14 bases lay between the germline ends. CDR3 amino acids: CASSAGVFPEAFF. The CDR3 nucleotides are TGCGCCAGCAGTGCCGGGGTATTTCCCGAAGCTTTCTTT.

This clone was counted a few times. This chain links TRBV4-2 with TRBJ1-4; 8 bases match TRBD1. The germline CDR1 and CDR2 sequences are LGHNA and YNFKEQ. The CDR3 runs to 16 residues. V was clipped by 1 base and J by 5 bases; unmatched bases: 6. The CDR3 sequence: CASSQGFGQGNEKLFF. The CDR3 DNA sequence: TGTGCCAGCAGCCAAGGATTCGGACAGGGCAATGAAAAACTGTTTTTT.

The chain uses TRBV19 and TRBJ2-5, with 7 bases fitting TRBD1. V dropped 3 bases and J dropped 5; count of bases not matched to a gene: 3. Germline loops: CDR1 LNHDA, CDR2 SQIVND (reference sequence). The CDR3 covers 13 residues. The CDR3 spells CASSMTGTETQYF. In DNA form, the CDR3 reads TGTGCCAGTAGTATGACAGGGACCGAGACCCAGTACTTC.

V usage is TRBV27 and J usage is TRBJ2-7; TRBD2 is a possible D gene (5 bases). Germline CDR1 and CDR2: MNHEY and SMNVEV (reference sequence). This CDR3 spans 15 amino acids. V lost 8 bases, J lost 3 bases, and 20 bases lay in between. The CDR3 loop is CASSKGRGIGYEQYF. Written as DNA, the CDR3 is TGTGCCAGCTCAAAGGGTCGGGGTATCGGCTACGAGCAGTACTTC.

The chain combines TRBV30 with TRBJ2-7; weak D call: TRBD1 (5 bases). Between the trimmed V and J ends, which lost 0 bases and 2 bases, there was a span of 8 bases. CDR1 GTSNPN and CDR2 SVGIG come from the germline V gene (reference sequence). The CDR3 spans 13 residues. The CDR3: CAWSVKGTYEQYF. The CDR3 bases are TGTGCCTGGAGTGTGAAGGGGACCTACGAGCAGTACTTC.

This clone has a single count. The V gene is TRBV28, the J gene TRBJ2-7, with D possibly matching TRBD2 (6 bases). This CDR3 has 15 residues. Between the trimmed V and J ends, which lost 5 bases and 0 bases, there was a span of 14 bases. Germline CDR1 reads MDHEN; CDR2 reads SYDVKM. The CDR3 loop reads CASSPSRGFSYEQYF. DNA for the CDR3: TGTGCCAGCAGTCCCTCACGGGGGTTCTCCTACGAGCAGTACTTC.

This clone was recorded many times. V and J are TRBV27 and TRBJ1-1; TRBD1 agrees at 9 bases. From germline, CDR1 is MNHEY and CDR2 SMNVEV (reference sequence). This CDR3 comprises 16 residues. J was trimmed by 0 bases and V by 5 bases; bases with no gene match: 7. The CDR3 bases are TGTGCCAGCAGTCCTATCTGGACAGGGGTGAACACTGAAGCTTTCTTT. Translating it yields CASSPIWTGVNTEAFF.

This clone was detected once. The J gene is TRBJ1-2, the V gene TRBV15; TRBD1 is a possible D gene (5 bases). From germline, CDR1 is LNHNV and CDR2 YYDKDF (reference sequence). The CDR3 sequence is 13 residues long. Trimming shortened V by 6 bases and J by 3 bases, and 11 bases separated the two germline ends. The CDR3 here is CATRKTEDYGYTF. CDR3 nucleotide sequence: TGTGCCACCAGGAAGACAGAGGACTATGGCTACACCTTC. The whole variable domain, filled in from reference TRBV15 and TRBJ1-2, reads DAMVIQNPRYQVTQFGKPVTLSCSQTLNHNVMYWYQQKSSQAPKLLFHYYDKDFNNEADTPDNFQSRRPNTSFCFLDIRSPGLGDTAMYLCATRKTEDYGYTFGSGTRLTVV.

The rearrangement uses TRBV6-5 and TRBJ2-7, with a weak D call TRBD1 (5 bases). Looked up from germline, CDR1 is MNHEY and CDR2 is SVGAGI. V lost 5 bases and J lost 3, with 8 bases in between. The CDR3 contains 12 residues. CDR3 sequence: CASSQGHYEQYF. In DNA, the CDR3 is TGTGCCAGCAGTCAGGGCCACTACGAGCAGTACTTC.

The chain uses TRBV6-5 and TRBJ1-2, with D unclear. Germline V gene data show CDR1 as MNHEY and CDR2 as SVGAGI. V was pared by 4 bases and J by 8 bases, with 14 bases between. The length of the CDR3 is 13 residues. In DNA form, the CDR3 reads TGTGCCAGCAGTTCCTACGCGCTCTCGGGCTACACCTTC. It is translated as CASSSYALSGYTF.

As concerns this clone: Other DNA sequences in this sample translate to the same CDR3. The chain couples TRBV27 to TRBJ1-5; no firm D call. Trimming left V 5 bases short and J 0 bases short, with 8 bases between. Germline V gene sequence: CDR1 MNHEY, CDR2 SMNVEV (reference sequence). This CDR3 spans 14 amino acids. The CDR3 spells CASSPRVSNQPQHF. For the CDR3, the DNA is TGTGCCAGCAGTCCACGGGTTAGCAATCAGCCCCAGCATTTT.

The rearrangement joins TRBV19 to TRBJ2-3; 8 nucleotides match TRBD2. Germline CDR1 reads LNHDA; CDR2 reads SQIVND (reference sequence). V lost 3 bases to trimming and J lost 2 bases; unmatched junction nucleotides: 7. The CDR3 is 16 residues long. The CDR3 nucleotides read TGTGCCAGTAGTATCGCGTCTAGCGGGTCCACAGATACGCAGTATTTT. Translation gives CASSIASSGSTDTQYF.

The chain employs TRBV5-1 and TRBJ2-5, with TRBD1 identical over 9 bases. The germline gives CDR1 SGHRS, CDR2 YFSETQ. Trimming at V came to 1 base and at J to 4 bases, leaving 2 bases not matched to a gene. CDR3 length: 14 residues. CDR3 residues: CASSLSTGGETQYF. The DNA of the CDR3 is TGCGCCAGCAGCTTGTCGACAGGGGGAGAGACCCAGTACTTC. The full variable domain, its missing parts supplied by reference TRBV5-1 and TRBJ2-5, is KAGVTQTPRYLIKTRGQQVTLSCSPISGHRSVSWYQQTPGQGLQFLFEYFSETQRNKGNFPGRFSGRQFSNSRSEMNVSTLELGDSALYLCASSLSTGGETQYFGPGTRLLVL.

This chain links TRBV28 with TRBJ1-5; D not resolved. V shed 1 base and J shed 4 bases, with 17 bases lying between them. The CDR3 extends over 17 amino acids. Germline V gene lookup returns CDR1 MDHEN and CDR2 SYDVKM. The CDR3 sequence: CASSLFSGQRLNQPQHF. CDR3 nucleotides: TGTGCCAGCAGTTTATTTTCGGGTCAGAGATTAAATCAGCCCCAGCATTTT.

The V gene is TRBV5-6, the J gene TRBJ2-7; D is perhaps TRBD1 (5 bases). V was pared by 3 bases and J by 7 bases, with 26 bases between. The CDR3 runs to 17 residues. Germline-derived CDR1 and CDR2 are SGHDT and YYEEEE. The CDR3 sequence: CASSSRYEQGRLGEQYF. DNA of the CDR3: TGTGCCAGCAGCTCTCGATACGAGCAGGGCCGATTGGGGGAGCAGTACTTC.

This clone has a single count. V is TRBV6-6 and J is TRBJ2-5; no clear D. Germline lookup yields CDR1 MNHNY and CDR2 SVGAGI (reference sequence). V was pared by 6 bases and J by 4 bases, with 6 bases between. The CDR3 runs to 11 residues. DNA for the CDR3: TGTGCCAGCAGCGTCGGAGAGACCCAGTACTTC. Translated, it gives CASSVGETQYF.

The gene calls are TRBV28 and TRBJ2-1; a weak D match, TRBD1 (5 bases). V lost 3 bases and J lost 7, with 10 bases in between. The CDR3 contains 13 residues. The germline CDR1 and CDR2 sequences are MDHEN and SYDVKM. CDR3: CASSLTVRNEQFF. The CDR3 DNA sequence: TGTGCCAGCAGTTTGACAGTCAGAAATGAGCAGTTCTTC.

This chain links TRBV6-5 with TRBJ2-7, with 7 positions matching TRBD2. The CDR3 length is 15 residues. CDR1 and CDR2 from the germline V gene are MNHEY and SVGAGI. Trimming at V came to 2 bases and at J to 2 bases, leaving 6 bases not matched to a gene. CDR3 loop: CASSYGRGRAYEQYF. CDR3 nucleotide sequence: TGTGCCAGCAGTTACGGTAGAGGGAGGGCCTACGAGCAGTACTTC.